This section outlines one TCR beta chain sequence together with its context. Its antigen is currently not known. Base-call qualities are not available, and no considerably larger clone is one nucleotide away. A constant-region primer and ProtoScript II reverse transcriptase were used to reverse-transcribe TCRbeta-specific cDNA from about 530 ng total RNA. Three nested multiplex PCR rounds, following a slightly modified ARM-PCR procedure, were used to build the TCRbeta libraries. The first two PCR rounds used multiplex TRBV1-TRBV30 forward primers with a Cbeta reverse primer, each for roughly 10 cycles. Sample barcodes and Illumina adapters were added in a final 25-cycle PCR using Deep VentR polymerase. Before sequencing, amplicons of 200-500 bp were purified from gel using a QIAquick gel extraction kit. The TCRbeta amplicons were sequenced with 250-bp paired-end reads on an Illumina HiSeq 2500. From the authors' description of their analysis: Quality trimming of reads was performed with Trimmomatic v0.33, and paired reads were merged with FLASH v1.2.11 so that full CDR3 sequences could be recovered. MiGEC v1.2.1b assigned V, D and J germline segments to the rearranged TCRbeta sequences. Clonotype statistics, along with Shannon-Wiener diversity indices, were calculated using VDJtools v1.0.0. Except for diversity analysis, only each sample's 250 most abundant clonotypes were used in subsequent analyses to reduce sampling bias. TCRdb applied fastp at Q25 and MiXCR to the public reads, then kept only in-frame beta chains. Duplicate CDR3 protein sequences are folded into a single record with the most common DNA and genes. The authors' filters were not applied to this entry. In all, the sample holds tens of thousands of distinct CDR3 sequences, and roughly 77% of those were seen once. The top ten clones comprise approximately 40% of the sample.

The data were obtained in a study of tumor-infiltrating lymphocytes in primary liver carcinoma (dated by TCRdb to about 2017). Some background on the complete study: Of the five patients, three men and two women aged 30 to 69 years, four had hepatocellular carcinoma and one had combined HCC and intrahepatic cholangiocarcinoma. The five patients had tumors staged T1-T3 N0M0, with maximum diameters ranging from about 4.2 to 10 cm. Roughly 3.5 to 8 million productive TCRbeta reads were obtained per sample, and no significant difference in read depth was found between tissue types. For each liver tumor, the study sampled five regions along with adjacent normal tissue and blood, and applied TCRbeta repertoire sequencing, expression microarrays and whole-exome sequencing. A total of 35 or so specimens from 5 patients underwent TCRbeta repertoire sequencing, comprising some 25 tumor regions, 5 adjacent noncancerous liver tissues and 5 peripheral blood samples. Technical replicate repertoires showed high reproducibility, with mean shared-clone rates near 0.89 and correlation coefficients above 0.95.

The CDR3 has 13 amino acids, counting the end cysteine and phenylalanine. CDR3 DNA only is kept here, 39 bases in frame from base 1. The V end loses 7 bases and the J end loses 7 bases, and a stretch of 18 bases separates them. Via the germline V gene (reference sequence), CDR1 is SGHKS and CDR2 YYEKEE. Without any cell sorting, total RNA and DNA were extracted together from 20-30 mg of bulk tissue using the AllPrep DNA/RNA mini kit. Between November 2015 and early 2016, several patients in China with histopathologically diagnosed primary liver carcinoma had their tumors surgically resected. Chronic HBV infection was present in the patients, and the patients were treatment-naive at sampling. Pieces of fresh tumor and adjacent tissue were cut in half, with one half kept in RNAlater at -80 degrees C and the other half sent for histology. General conclusions and limits of the study: Because the samples were bulk and unsorted, CD4+ and CD8+ T cell repertoires could not be compared. The top 250 clones made up a significantly larger repertoire fraction in tumors than in blood (p = 0.039). Only five patients were included in the study, and the authors note that the findings should be validated in a larger study. Consistent with antigen-driven expansion, pairs of tumor regions showed higher repertoire overlap (mean around 36%) than either tumor-adjacent pairs (about 17%) or tumor-blood pairs (roughly 15%). Only the TCR beta chain was sequenced, which likely underestimates true repertoire diversity because unpaired alpha chains were not captured.

The origin of this receptor is a man aged 35-49 years with primary liver carcinoma and hepatitis B virus infection. Sequencing was done on a sample of tumor-adjacent normal liver tissue. The chain is assembled from TRBV5-5 and TRBJ2-7, with no confidently assigned D gene. The CDR3 loop reads CASLVPREGEQYF. At the DNA level, the sequence is TGTGCCAGCTTGGTTCCACGTGAAGGAGAGCAGTACTTC.